This T cell receptor beta chain was identified in a study of prognosis after radiotherapy for stage I lung cancer. Germline V gives CDR1 SGHTA, CDR2 FQGNSA. The length of the CDR3 is 16 residues. Amplification of the TCR beta CDR3 (from genomic DNA) was done by two-round multiplex PCR. Each TRBV and TRBJ gene had its own primer in the first PCR round. TCRdb analysed the multiplex PCR reads with MiXCR anew, one entry per CDR3 protein. Of about 51,000 distinct CDR3 sequences listed, about 32% are singletons. Details on this clonotype: Relative to the germline gene, one junction end is altered; a read error may explain this.

This specimen consisted of PBMCs, obtained before or after stereotactic body radiation therapy (not recorded which). The gene calls are TRBV7-2 and TRBJ2-6; 9 positions match TRBD1. The TCR sequence derives from a donor over 45 with non-small cell lung cancer. CDR3 in amino acids: CASQQGAGAGSNVLTF. The CDR3 DNA is TGTGCCAGCCAACAGGGGGCAGGTGCTGGGTCCAACGTCCTTACTTTC.